The clone carrying this T cell receptor beta chain was seen repeatedly, ten times or more. The investigators amplified TCR beta CDR3 regions from RNA transcripts. RT-PCR in the first round (using the HTBI primer set) targeted the TCR CDR3. Via MiXCR, TCRdb re-called the multiplex PCR reads, giving one row per CDR3 protein. The sample has some 580,000 distinct CDR3 sequences, 15% to 20% seen once. In the ophthalmopathy cohort, Clinical Activity Score was at least 3, NOSPECS grade at least 4, and duration under 3 months. Per germline, CDR1 LNHDA and CDR2 SQIVND (reference sequence). The V and J ends lost 7 bases and 0 bases respectively, with 12 bases between them. The CDR3 sequence is 14 residues long. This entry is derived from a study of T cells in Graves' hyperthyroidism and ophthalmopathy.

This rearrangement joins TRBV19 to TRBJ1-1, with unresolved D. Sequenced: blood. The clonotype comes from a woman aged 40 to 49 with Graves' ophthalmopathy. CDR3 sequence reads: CASTAGDLNTEAFF. In DNA, the CDR3 is TGTGCCAGTACCGCAGGAGACCTGAACACTGAAGCTTTCTTT. Based on the CDR3 plus reference TRBV19 and TRBJ1-1, the full variable domain is DGGITQSPKYLFRKEGQNVTLSCEQNLNHDAMYWYRQDPGQGLRLIYYSQIVNDFQKGDIAEGYSVSREKKESFPLTVTSAQKNPTAFYLCASTAGDLNTEAFFGQGTRLTVV.